This T cell receptor (beta chain) appears in the sequencing data of a study of blood T cell repertoires in COVID-19. About the research overall: Spain, Italy and the United States supplied samples that represented acute and convalescent COVID-19.

Sequencing used immunoSEQ multiplex PCR; TCRdb keeps in-frame clones, though not all of them. The sample has about 240,000 clones, approximately 87% seen once; the top ten hold 6.2%. Germline V gives CDR1 MDHEN, CDR2 SYDVKM. Trimming at V came to 5 bases and at J to 12 bases, leaving 10 bases not matched to a gene. CDR3 length: 13 residues. The chain joins TRBV28 to TRBJ1-2; 9 bases align to TRBD1. Sequencing used peripheral blood. The receptor's source is a man aged 60 to 75 with acute or convalescent COVID-19. CDR3 region: CASSHVNTGGHTF. CDR3 bases: TGTGCCAGCAGTCACGTAAACACAGGGGGCCACACCTTC.